This T cell receptor beta chain was recorded in a study of post-analysis software for immune sequencing data. Built from TCR beta cDNA, the libraries had unique molecular identifiers in them. TCRdb re-derived calls from the PCR reads in MiXCR, one entry per CDR3 protein. The sample includes about 770,000 distinct CDR3 sequences, approximately 44% seen only once; the top ten take roughly 5%. The sample consisted of blood. The receptor was derived from a girl aged 10-17 years with multiple sclerosis.

CDR3 DNA sequence: TGCAGCGTTGATCCTAGCGGGAGGCACGAATTAGGGACCCAGTACTTC. It yields the protein CSVDPSGRHELGTQYF. The chain carries TRBV29-1 and TRBJ2-7; 11 nucleotides match TRBD2. The DNA matches TRBJ2-5 better at its end, which makes the J call doubtful. This CDR3 has 16 amino acids. In germline, CDR1 is SQVTM, CDR2 ANQGSEA.